These 29 T cell receptor beta chains came from one sample sequenced in a study of T cells in Graves' hyperthyroidism and ophthalmopathy. TCR beta CDR3 regions were amplified from RNA. HTBI primers were employed in a first-round RT-PCR of the TCR CDR3. TCRdb re-analysed the multiplex PCR reads in MiXCR, keeping a single row per CDR3 protein. The sample holds some 350,000 distinct CDR3 sequences; about 15% are singletons and the top ten take roughly 25%. Material: blood. The receptors come from a woman aged 18-29 years with Graves' hyperthyroidism that later progressed to Graves' ophthalmopathy.

This clonotype came up many times. This sequence joins TRBV11-2 and TRBJ1-6; weak D call: TRBD1 (5 bases). CDR1 is SGHAT, CDR2 FQNNGV, per germline. Trimming took 5 bases from V and 0 from J, leaving 14 bases between them. The CDR3 contains 17 residues. The chain's CDR3 is CASSPGTLSSYNSPLHF. DNA for the CDR3: TGTGCCAGCAGCCCCGGGACGCTGAGCTCCTATAATTCACCCCTCCACTTT.

V is TRBV9 and J is TRBJ2-7, with 7 bases fitting TRBD2. Trimming at V came to 0 bases and at J to 3 bases, leaving 6 bases not matched to a gene. CDR3 length equals 15 residues. CDR1 and CDR2 from the germline V gene are SGDLS and YYNGEE. DNA for the CDR3: TGTGCCAGCAGCGTAGGGACGGGAGGAGTCTACGAGCAGTACTTC. This codes for CASSVGTGGVYEQYF.

The genes are TRBV3-1 and TRBJ1-2; D is unclear. The CDR3 length is 13 residues. Between the trimmed V and J ends, which lost 1 base and 8 bases, there was a span of 11 bases. Germline CDR1 reads LGHDT; CDR2 reads YNNKEL (reference sequence). CDR3 sequence reads: CASSQAVGAGYTF. The CDR3 DNA is TGTGCCAGCAGCCAAGCGGTGGGCGCGGGCTACACCTTC.

This clonotype occurred a few times. The chain carries TRBV4-1 and TRBJ2-7; 13 bases map to TRBD2. This CDR3 is built from 15 residues. Trimming at V came to 4 bases and at J to 7 bases, leaving 7 bases not matched to a gene. Germline assignment: CDR1 MGHRA and CDR2 YSYEKL. CDR3 region: CASSPGLAGVLEQYF. In DNA form, the CDR3 reads TGCGCCAGCAGCCCAGGACTAGCGGGAGTACTTGAGCAGTACTTC.

This clonotype has a handful of counts. The gene calls are TRBV4-1 and TRBJ2-1; TRBD2 aligns across 7 bases. CDR1 is MGHRA and CDR2 is YSYEKL in the germline V gene. J gave up 4 bases and V 2 bases, and 11 bases lay outside the gene matches. The CDR3 consists of 17 residues. For the CDR3, the DNA is TGCGCCAGCAGCCAAAATCCCCCGGGACTAATTTACAATGAGCAGTTCTTC. It encodes CASSQNPPGLIYNEQFF.

Ten or more counts support this clonotype. The chain combines TRBV7-2 with TRBJ2-4; 13 positions match TRBD2. This CDR3 has 19 amino acids. J gave up 1 base and V 5 bases, and 11 bases lay outside the gene matches. CDR1 and CDR2 from the germline V gene are SGHTA and FQGNSA. The CDR3 DNA is TGTGCCAGCAGCCCAGACGGACTAGCGGGAGTGGGTGCCAAAAACATTCAGTACTTC. Protein: CASSPDGLAGVGAKNIQYF.

The V call is TRBV7-9, the J call TRBJ2-2; TRBD2 matches 10 bases. The CDR3 loop spans 16 amino acids. The ends lost 6 bases at V and 1 base at J; junction bases unmatched: 5. Germline V gene data show CDR1 as SEHNR and CDR2 as FQNEAQ (reference sequence). CDR3 DNA: TGTGCCAGCAGTGGGCTAGCGGGAGAGAACACCGGGGAGCTGTTTTTT. This encodes CASSGLAGENTGELFF.

The table lists this clonotype with many counts. This rearrangement joins TRBV2 to TRBJ2-1; TRBD2 is a possible D gene (6 bases). Germline V gene sequence: CDR1 SNHLY, CDR2 FYNNEI. Trimming cost V 10 bases and J 8 bases, with 15 bases left between them. The CDR3 spans 12 residues. CDR3 loop: CAIVAARDEQFF. DNA for the CDR3: TGTGCCATCGTAGCGGCTAGGGATGAGCAGTTCTTC.

The CDR3, as DNA: TGTGCCAGCAGTGAATTCACGCCGGACACTGAAGCTTTCTTT. Translating gives CASSEFTPDTEAFF. The rearrangement links TRBV2 to TRBJ1-1; D not certain. CDR1 and CDR2 from the germline V gene are SNHLY and FYNNEI. The CDR3 is made up of 14 amino acids. Trimming stripped 2 bases from V and 3 bases from J, with 10 bases between. The entire variable domain, with the rest obtained from reference TRBV2 and TRBJ1-1, is as follows: EPEVTQTPSHQVTQMGQEVILRCVPISNHLYFYWYRQILGQKVEFLVSFYNNEISEKSEIFDDQFSVERPDGSNFTLKIRSTKLEDSAMYFCASSEFTPDTEAFFGQGTRLTVV.

The rearrangement links TRBV6-2 or TRBV6-3 to TRBJ2-7; 8 bases line up with TRBD1. The CDR3 has 14 residues. V was clipped by 2 bases and J by 4 bases; unmatched bases: 4. Per germline, CDR1 MNHEY and CDR2 SVGEGT. This chain's CDR3 is CASSYPGGSYEQYF. The CDR3 nucleotides read TGTGCCAGCAGTTACCCAGGGGGCTCGTACGAGCAGTACTTC.

At least ten counts were recorded for this clonotype. The V call is TRBV20-1, the J call TRBJ2-7; D possibly corresponds to TRBD2 (5 bases). The germline V gene encodes CDR1 DFQATT and CDR2 SNEGSKA (reference sequence). The CDR3 has 13 amino acids. Trimming stripped 3 bases from V and 3 bases from J, with 12 bases between. CDR3 in DNA: TGCAGTGCTAGGACCCTACGGGGCTACGAGCAGTACTTC. Its translation is CSARTLRGYEQYF.

This clonotype was seen a handful of times. The rearrangement links TRBV19 to TRBJ1-5, with 9 bases matching TRBD1. V gave up 6 bases and J gave up 4 bases; unmatched junction bases: 10. Germline V gene sequence: CDR1 LNHDA, CDR2 SQIVND (reference sequence). The CDR3 is 16 residues long. The DNA of the CDR3 is TGTGCCAGTAGGACCCGGGGACAGGGAGAGAATCAGCCCCAGCATTTT. It is translated as CASRTRGQGENQPQHF. The whole variable domain, remainder taken from reference TRBV19 and TRBJ1-5, is DGGITQSPKYLFRKEGQNVTLSCEQNLNHDAMYWYRQDPGQGLRLIYYSQIVNDFQKGDIAEGYSVSREKKESFPLTVTSAQKNPTAFYLCASRTRGQGENQPQHFGDGTRLSIL.

This clonotype was counted at least ten times. The chain combines TRBV6-2 or TRBV6-3 with TRBJ2-7; D uncertain. This CDR3 has 12 residues. V lost 6 bases to trimming and J lost 3 bases, with 9 bases between them. Germline-derived CDR1 and CDR2 are MNHEY and SVGEGT. The CDR3, as DNA: TGTGCCAGCAGCGACAACCTCTACGAGCAGTACTTC. This encodes CASSDNLYEQYF.

This clonotype was seen ten or more times. The rearrangement uses TRBV20-1 and TRBJ2-4; D is perhaps TRBD1 (5 bases). CDR3 length equals 14 residues. Germline values: CDR1 DFQATT, CDR2 SNEGSKA (reference sequence). Trimming removed 2 bases at V and 6 bases at J, with 14 bases between. In DNA, the CDR3 is TGCAGTGCTAGATTAAGGGGCAGGCTAAACATTCAGTACTTC. It translates to CSARLRGRLNIQYF.

This clonotype was detected only a few times. This rearrangement joins TRBV12-3 or TRBV12-4 to TRBJ2-7; 10 nucleotides agree with TRBD1. V gave up 6 bases and J gave up 3 bases; unmatched junction bases: 8. This CDR3 spans 15 amino acids. CDR3 protein: CASSSPGTGVYEQYF. The CDR3 bases are TGTGCCAGCAGCTCCCCCGGGACAGGGGTCTACGAGCAGTACTTC.

This clonotype appeared a few times. V is TRBV24-1 and J is TRBJ2-3; TRBD1 matches at 8 bases. CDR3 size: 14 residues. With V trimmed by 3 bases and J by 6 bases, 4 bases remained unmatched. Germline CDR1 is KGHDR and CDR2 is SFDVKD. The CDR3 is CATSDLGQDDTQYF. CDR3 nucleotide sequence: TGTGCCACCAGTGATCTGGGACAGGATGATACGCAGTATTTT.

This clonotype appeared many times. This chain links TRBV2 with TRBJ2-2; TRBD1 matches at 7 bases. Germline V gene data show CDR1 as SNHLY and CDR2 as FYNNEI. After removal of 6 bases from V and 4 bases from J, the junction contained 8 bases not matched to a gene. The CDR3 length is 15 residues. This CDR3 reads CASRKQGYSTGELFF. The CDR3 coding sequence is TGTGCCAGCAGAAAACAGGGGTACAGCACCGGGGAGCTGTTTTTT.

This chain uses TRBV5-1 with TRBJ2-7, with 8 bases that match TRBD2. Losses at the gene ends were 3 bases for V and 2 bases for J; bases not matched to a gene: 7. Germline CDR1 is SGHRS and CDR2 is YFSETQ. This CDR3 is 15 amino acids long. CDR3 sequence reads: CASSSYGGEAYEQYF. The CDR3, as DNA: TGCGCCAGCAGCTCTTACGGGGGGGAGGCCTACGAGCAGTACTTC. The full variable domain, completed using reference TRBV5-1 and TRBJ2-7, is KAGVTQTPRYLIKTRGQQVTLSCSPISGHRSVSWYQQTPGQGLQFLFEYFSETQRNKGNFPGRFSGRQFSNSRSEMNVSTLELGDSALYLCASSSYGGEAYEQYFGPGTRLTVT.

Many counts were recorded for this clonotype. The chain links TRBV6-1 to TRBJ2-5, with 8 bases aligning to TRBD1. This CDR3 has 16 amino acids. The junction had 13 bases not matched to a gene; V was cut back by 5 bases and J by 5 bases. Germline CDR1 and CDR2: MNHNS and SASEGT. The CDR3 coding sequence is TGTGCCAGCAGTCCTTACCCGGGACAGGTTGAGGAGACCCAGTACTTC. It encodes CASSPYPGQVEETQYF.

In regard to this clonotype: This could be a read error, since a much larger clone is one nucleotide away. Because it lacks the conserved phenylalanine or tryptophan at the end, this CDR3 is likely a read error. V usage is TRBV12-3 or TRBV12-4 and J usage is TRBJ2-7; no definite D call. Trimming pared 0 bases from V and 0 bases from J, leaving 9 bases between. This CDR3 region has 15 residues. The CDR3 reads CASSLARRSSYEQYL. The CDR3 bases are TGTGCCAGCAGTTTAGCAAGGCGGAGCTCCTACGAGCAGTACCTC.

In its sample, this clonotype was seen many times. The V gene is TRBV9, the J gene TRBJ2-5, with a weak D call TRBD2 (6 bases). Germline values: CDR1 SGDLS, CDR2 YYNGEE. The CDR3 runs 11 residues. V gave up 3 bases and J gave up 11 bases, with 11 bases separating them. The DNA for the CDR3 is TGTGCCAGCAGCGACGGGACTGCTCAGTACTTC. This gives the protein CASSDGTAQYF.

This clonotype appeared once. The chain links TRBV3-1 to TRBJ2-3, with 13 bases aligning to TRBD2. The CDR3 is made up of 17 amino acids. The J segment lost 4 bases and the V segment lost 2 bases, leaving 6 bases of the junction unmatched. Per germline, CDR1 LGHDT and CDR2 YNNKEL (reference sequence). The CDR3 here is CASSQLTSGRRSDTQYF. The DNA of the CDR3 is TGTGCCAGCAGCCAACTGACTAGCGGGAGGCGGTCAGATACGCAGTATTTT.

There are a few counts of this clonotype. The chain uses TRBV5-1 and TRBJ2-2; 8 bases fit TRBD2. Germline V CDR1 and CDR2: SGHRS, YFSETQ. After removal of 3 bases from V and 6 bases from J, the junction contained 4 bases not matched to a gene. The CDR3 has 14 residues. The CDR3 sequence is CASSSGTSAGELFF. The CDR3 DNA reads as TGCGCCAGCAGCTCAGGGACTAGTGCCGGGGAGCTGTTTTTT.

This clonotype showed up many times. The chain is built from TRBV24-1 and TRBJ1-5; perhaps TRBD1 as D (5 bases). V was trimmed by 2 bases and J by 0 bases, leaving 7 bases between them. The CDR3 extends over 15 amino acids. Germline V gives CDR1 KGHDR, CDR2 SFDVKD. CDR3 loop: CATSDSGNSNQPQHF. The CDR3 DNA reads TGTGCCACCAGTGATTCAGGGAATAGCAATCAGCCCCAGCATTTT.

This clonotype was seen many times. The chain carries TRBV30 and TRBJ2-5; D is ambiguous. Germline V gene lookup returns CDR1 GTSNPN and CDR2 SVGIG (reference sequence). The CDR3 runs to 13 residues. V was clipped by 0 bases and J by 2 bases, with 7 bases between them. CDR3 DNA: TGTGCCTGGAGTGTACTGGGACAAGAGACCCAGTACTTC. It is translated as CAWSVLGQETQYF.

In its sample, this clonotype was seen a few times. J is TRBJ1-5 and V is TRBV5-6; 8 bases agree with TRBD1. Germline CDR1 and CDR2: SGHDT and YYEEEE. The ends lost 4 bases at V and 2 bases at J; junction bases unmatched: 8. The CDR3 totals 16 residues. The CDR3 DNA sequence: TGTGCCAGCAGCAACGGACAGGGCCGAGGCAATCAGCCCCAGCATTTT. This sequence encodes CASSNGQGRGNQPQHF.

This clonotype appeared a few times. The V and J genes are TRBV28 and TRBJ1-5; 8 positions match TRBD1. The CDR3 sequence is 16 residues long. The germline V gene has CDR1 MDHEN and CDR2 SYDVKM. The J segment lost 7 bases and the V segment lost 2 bases, leaving 10 bases of the junction unmatched. This CDR3 is CASSLATRTGYQPQHF. The DNA for the CDR3 is TGTGCCAGCAGTTTAGCCACTCGGACAGGGTACCAGCCCCAGCATTTT.

This clonotype was counted at least ten times. The chain recombines TRBV15 with TRBJ1-1; D is uncertain. Germline assignment: CDR1 LNHNV and CDR2 YYDKDF (reference sequence). The CDR3 covers 16 residues. V lost 3 bases and J lost 4, with 18 bases in between. The CDR3 spells CATSRASHSGGTEAFF. DNA of the CDR3: TGTGCCACCAGCAGGGCCAGTCATTCTGGTGGCACTGAAGCTTTCTTT.

Comment on this clonotype: Just one base apart from a much larger clone, this may be a read error. The V gene is TRBV20-1, the J gene TRBJ2-7; TRBD2 is a possible D gene (7 bases). There are 15 residues in the CDR3. Trimming shortened V by 6 bases and J by 5 bases, and 23 bases separated the two germline ends. Per germline, CDR1 DFQATT and CDR2 SNEGSKA (reference sequence). The CDR3 reads CSAPVRRGPGDEQYF. DNA for the CDR3: TGCAGTGCCCCGGTTAGGCGGGGGCCCGGGGACGAGCAGTACTTC.